The following is a TCR beta chain sequence with its context. Its target is not known. The sample is drawn from a study of regulatory T cells in long-lasting Graves disease. General observations from the study: TRBV28, TRBJ1-2 and TRBJ2-5 were favored in persistent disease.

Specified time point: newly diagnosed GD, antithyroid drugs for less than 3 months. Following extraction of RNA from PBMCs, that RNA was used to make the TCR library. The CDR3 loop spans 13 amino acids. The germline V gene encodes CDR1 SNHLY and CDR2 FYNNEI. With 4 bases removed from V and 5 bases from J, the gap between germline ends came to 11 bases. Assembly of TCR beta libraries relied on iRepertoire HTBI primers together with Arm-PCR of CDR3 regions. TCRdb reprocessed the multiplex PCR reads with MiXCR, giving one entry per CDR3 protein. The sample lists 410,000 or so distinct CDR3 sequences, about 16% seen once, with 16% in the top ten. This sample also belongs to another study, concerning T cells in Graves' hyperthyroidism and ophthalmopathy.

This material consisted of peripheral blood mononuclear cells (PBMCs), taken at new diagnosis, from a patient treated with antithyroid drugs. This chain joins TRBV2 and TRBJ1-1; no clear D gene. The receptor comes from a woman younger than 45 with Graves disease. The CDR3 DNA sequence: TGTGCCAGCAGTGTGGAGCGGAGTACTGAAGCTTTCTTT. As protein: CASSVERSTEAFF.